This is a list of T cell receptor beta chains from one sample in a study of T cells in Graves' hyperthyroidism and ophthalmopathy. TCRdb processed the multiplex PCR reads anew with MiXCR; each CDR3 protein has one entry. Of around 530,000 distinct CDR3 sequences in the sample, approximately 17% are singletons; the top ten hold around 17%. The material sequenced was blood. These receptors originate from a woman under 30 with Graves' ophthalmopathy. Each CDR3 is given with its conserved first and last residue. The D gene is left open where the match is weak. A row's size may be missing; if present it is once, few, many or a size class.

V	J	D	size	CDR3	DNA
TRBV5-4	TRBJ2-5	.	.	CASSSRHQDLEETQYF	TGTGCCAGCAGCTCCCGTCATCAGGACTTGGAAGAGACCCAGTACTTC
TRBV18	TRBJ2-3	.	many	CASSGGRNPPDTQYF	TGTGCCAGCTCGGGGGGACGCAATCCCCCAGATACGCAGTATTTT
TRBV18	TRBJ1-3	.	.	CASSPQISSGNTIYF	TGTGCCAGCTCACCCCAGATTTCCTCTGGAAACACCATATATTTT
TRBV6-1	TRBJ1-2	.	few	CASSVGRTQFNYGYTF	TGTGCCAGCAGTGTGGGCAGGACGCAATTTAACTATGGCTACACCTTC
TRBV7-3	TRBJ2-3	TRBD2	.	CASSPLAGAFDTQYF	TGTGCCAGCAGCCCTTTAGCGGGAGCTTTCGATACGCAGTATTTT
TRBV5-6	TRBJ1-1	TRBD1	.	CASSDTGAEAFF	TGTGCCAGCAGCGATACAGGGGCTGAAGCTTTCTTT
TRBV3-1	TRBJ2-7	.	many	CASSQGRTAGEQYF	TGTGCCAGCAGCCAAGGAAGGACTGCCGGGGAGCAGTACTTC
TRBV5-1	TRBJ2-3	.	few	CASSLALAPPSDTQYF	TGCGCCAGCAGCTTGGCCTTAGCGCCCCCGTCAGATACGCAGTATTTT
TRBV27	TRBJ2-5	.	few	CASRQGRETQYF	TGTGCCAGCAGGCAGGGGCGGGAGACCCAGTACTTC
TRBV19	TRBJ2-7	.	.	CASSIVGDASYEQYF	TGTGCCAGTAGTATAGTCGGGGATGCATCCTACGAGCAGTACTTC
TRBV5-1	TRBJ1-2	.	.	CASSLGTVANYGYTF	TGCGCCAGCAGCTTGGGGACAGTTGCTAACTATGGCTACACCTTC
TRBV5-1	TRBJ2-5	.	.	CASSFEMGSSRGTQYF	TGTGCCAGCAGCTTCGAGATGGGGTCTTCAAGGGGGACCCAGTACTTC
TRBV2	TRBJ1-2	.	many	CASSEESYGYTF	TGTGCCAGCAGTGAAGAATCATATGGCTACACCTTC
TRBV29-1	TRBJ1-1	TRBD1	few	CSASGDRGLPEAFF	TGCAGCGCCAGCGGGGACAGGGGGCTTCCTGAAGCTTTCTTT
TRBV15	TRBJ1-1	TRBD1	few	CATSRGTGWNTEAFF	TGTGCCACCAGCAGAGGGACAGGGTGGAACACTGAAGCTTTCTTT
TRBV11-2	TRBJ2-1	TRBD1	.	CASSPSGTGAPNEQFF	TGTGCCAGCAGCCCATCCGGGACAGGGGCCCCCAATGAGCAGTTCTTC
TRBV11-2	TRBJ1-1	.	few	CASSPIVSLNTEAFF	TGTGCCAGCAGCCCCATCGTTAGCCTGAACACTGAAGCTTTCTTT
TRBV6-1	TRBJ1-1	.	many	CASSSNGLMNTEAFF	TGTGCCAGCAGCAGTAACGGGCTTATGAACACTGAAGCTTTCTTT
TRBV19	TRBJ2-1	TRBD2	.	CASSFQLTSGVPDEQFF	TGTGCCAGTAGTTTCCAGCTGACTAGCGGGGTCCCCGATGAGCAGTTCTTC
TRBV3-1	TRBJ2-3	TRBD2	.	CASSQPSGPNTDTQYF	TGTGCCAGCAGCCAGCCTAGCGGGCCTAACACAGATACGCAGTATTTT
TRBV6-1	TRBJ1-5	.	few	CASRNFSNQPQHF	TGTGCCAGCAGGAACTTTAGCAATCAGCCCCAGCATTTT
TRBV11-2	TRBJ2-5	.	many	CASSLEVKPETGQETQYF	TGTGCCAGCAGCTTAGAAGTCAAGCCGGAGACTGGGCAAGAGACCCAGTACTTC
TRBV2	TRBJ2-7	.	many	CASSEIGGLTYEQYF	TGTGCCAGCAGTGAAATAGGGGGACTCACCTACGAGCAGTACTTC
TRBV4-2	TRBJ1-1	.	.	CASSQIWTEASTEAFF	TGTGCCAGCAGCCAGATCTGGACAGAAGCGAGCACTGAAGCTTTCTTT
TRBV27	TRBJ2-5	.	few	CASSLSAGEQGETQYF	TGTGCCAGCAGTTTATCCGCCGGCGAACAGGGTGAGACCCAGTACTTC
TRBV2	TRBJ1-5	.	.	CASKAWGGREISAQHF	TGTGCCAGCAAAGCTTGGGGAGGCCGGGAAATATCGGCCCAGCATTTT
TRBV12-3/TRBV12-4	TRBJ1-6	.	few	CASSLNSRNSPLHF	TGTGCCAGCAGTTTAAACAGTAGAAATTCACCCCTCCACTTT